This TCR beta chain originates from a study of shared clonotypes between healthy human individuals. Findings and limits, study-wide: Rarefaction gave evidence that sorted-subset sequencing remained incomplete despite large depth.

The naive CD8 fraction comprised CD45RO-negative cells positively selected for CCR7 and excluded terminally differentiated effector memory CD45RA+ cells. Repertoires were generated with immunoSEQ multiplex PCR, while TCRdb's copy carries only in-frame clones and drops some. The sample holds a few million clones, around 93% seen once. With regard to this clone: Its antigen is unidentified. One end of the junction varies from germline; a read error may be responsible.

The CDR3 covers 16 residues. In germline, CDR1 is MNHNS, CDR2 SASEGT. This chain connects TRBV6-1 to TRBJ2-7; 11 bases align to TRBD2. This TCR came from a man younger than 35 in good health. Some clones in this sample may be carry-over from other donors' samples. The sequencing sample was made of naive CD8+ T cells from PBMCs. The CDR3 DNA sequence: TGTGCCAGCAATGAAGACTCTAGCGGGAGGCTAAACGAGCAGTACTTC. Translating it yields CASNEDSSGRLNEQYF.